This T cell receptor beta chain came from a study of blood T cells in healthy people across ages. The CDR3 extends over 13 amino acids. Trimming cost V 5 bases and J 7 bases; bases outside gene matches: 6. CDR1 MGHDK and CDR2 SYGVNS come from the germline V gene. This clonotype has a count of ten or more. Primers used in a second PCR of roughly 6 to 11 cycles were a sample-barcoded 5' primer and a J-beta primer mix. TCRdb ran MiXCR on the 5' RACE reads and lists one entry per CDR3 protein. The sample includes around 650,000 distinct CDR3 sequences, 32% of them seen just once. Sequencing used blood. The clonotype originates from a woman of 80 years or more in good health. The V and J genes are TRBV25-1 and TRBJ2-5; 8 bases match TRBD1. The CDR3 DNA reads TGTGCCAGCAGTTCCGGACAGGGAGCGACCCAGTACTTC. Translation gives CASSSGQGATQYF.